At least ten counts were recorded for the clone carrying this T cell receptor (beta chain). Its antigen remains unknown. Germline V gene lookup returns CDR1 MGHDK and CDR2 SYGVNS. The CDR3 contains 15 residues. J was trimmed by 3 bases and V by 6 bases; bases with no gene match: 9. This sample is part of a study of response to subunit inactivated influenza vaccine. TCRdb redid the calling of the RT-PCR reads with MiXCR, one entry per CDR3 protein. This sample yields roughly 670,000 distinct CDR3 sequences, of which approximately 14% are seen a single time; about 7.6% belongs to the top ten. Study findings and constraints: It was the authors' suggestion that each seasonal influenza vaccination recruits few new T cells.

The chain carries TRBV25-1 and TRBJ2-7; 9 bases are a match to TRBD2. This sequence originates from a man aged 50 to 59 who received an inactivated influenza vaccine. The material sequenced was PBMCs from blood, taken less than 15 days before vaccination. CDR3 nucleotide sequence: TGTGCCAGCAGGAAATCCGGGACTAGCCTCTACGAGCAGTACTTC. It encodes CASRKSGTSLYEQYF.